This T cell receptor beta chain derives from a study of CD8+ T cells in alopecia areata. As for the study in general: Affected scalp percentage set treated patients' severity scores.

V lost 3 bases to trimming and J lost 3 bases, with 14 bases between them. Germline CDR1 reads SGDLS; CDR2 reads YYNGEE. This CDR3 region has 15 residues. Overall study findings and caveats: Lesional scalp displayed greater clonality than normal scalp, most notably in alopecia totalis/universalis.

Noted treatment: oral pan-JAK inhibitor, 5-10 mg twice daily. It was cDNA, reverse transcribed from extracted RNA, that served as the sequencing template. Repertoires were generated with immunoSEQ multiplex PCR, while TCRdb's copy carries only in-frame clones and drops some. The profile shows approximately 280,000 clones, roughly 50% of them singletons. To note about this clone: Its specificity is not known.

The chain has TRBV9 and TRBJ2-3; TRBD1 is a possible D gene (6 bases). This sample comprised CD4+ T cells sorted from blood, obtained at week 24, from a patient treated with tofacitinib. The source of this sequence is a human donor with alopecia areata. The CDR3 DNA reads TGTGCCAGCAGCGCGAGAGGACAGACTACAGATACGCAGTATTTT. Translating gives CASSARGQTTDTQYF.